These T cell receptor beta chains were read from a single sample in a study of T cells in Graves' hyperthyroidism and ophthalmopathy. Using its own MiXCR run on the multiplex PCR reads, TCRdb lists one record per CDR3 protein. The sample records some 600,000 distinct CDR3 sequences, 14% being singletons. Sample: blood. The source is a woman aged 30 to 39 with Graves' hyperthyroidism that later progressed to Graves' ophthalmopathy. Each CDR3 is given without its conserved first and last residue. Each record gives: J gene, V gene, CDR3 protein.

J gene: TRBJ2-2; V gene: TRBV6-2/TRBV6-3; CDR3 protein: ASNIQGSTGELF
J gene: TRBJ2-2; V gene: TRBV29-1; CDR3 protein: SVKTSGANTGELF
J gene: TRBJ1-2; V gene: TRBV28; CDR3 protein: ASQTPLLGAYGYT
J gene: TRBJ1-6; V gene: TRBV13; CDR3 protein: ASSLGLDGYNSPLH
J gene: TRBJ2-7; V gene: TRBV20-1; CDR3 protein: SARGQTSGTSYEQY
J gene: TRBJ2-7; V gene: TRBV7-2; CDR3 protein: ASSLRGLAGGGYGNEQY
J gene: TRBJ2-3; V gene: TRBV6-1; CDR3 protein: ASSEAVGVRYYTQY
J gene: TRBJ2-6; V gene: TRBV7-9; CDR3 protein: AHPVGFSGANVLT
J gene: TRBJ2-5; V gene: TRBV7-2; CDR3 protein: ASSLVGGGPETQY
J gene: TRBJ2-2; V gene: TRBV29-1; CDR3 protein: SVDPNTNTGELF
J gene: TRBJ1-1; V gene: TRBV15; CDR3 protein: ATSRGTGMNTEAF
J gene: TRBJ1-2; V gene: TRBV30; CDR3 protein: AWSLARRGYT
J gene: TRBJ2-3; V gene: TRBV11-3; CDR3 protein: ASSFSGPSTDTQY
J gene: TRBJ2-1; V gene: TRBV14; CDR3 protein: ASSRLPGLHYNEQF
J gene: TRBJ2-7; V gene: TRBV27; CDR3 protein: ATPRYQRAGALPYEQY
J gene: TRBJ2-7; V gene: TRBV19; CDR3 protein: ASRTSGSYKQY
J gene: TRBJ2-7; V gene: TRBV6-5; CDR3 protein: ASSGGTSGQISYEQY
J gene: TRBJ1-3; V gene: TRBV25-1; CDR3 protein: ASSETGGNTIY
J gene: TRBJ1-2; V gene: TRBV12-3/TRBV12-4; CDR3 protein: ASLRDSFYGYT
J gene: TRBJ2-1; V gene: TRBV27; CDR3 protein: ASNLGGLPKGSYYNEQF
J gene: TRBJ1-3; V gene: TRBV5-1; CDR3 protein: ASSLGQDGPVFSGNTIY
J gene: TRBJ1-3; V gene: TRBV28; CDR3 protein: ASSLVGGSSGNTIY
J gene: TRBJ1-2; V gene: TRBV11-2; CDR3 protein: ASSLVTVNYGYT
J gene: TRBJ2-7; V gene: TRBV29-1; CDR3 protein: SAHVPGNEQY
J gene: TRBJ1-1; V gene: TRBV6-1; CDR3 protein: ASSEGQAPEAF
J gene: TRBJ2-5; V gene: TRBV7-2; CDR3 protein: ASSLGRRAETQY
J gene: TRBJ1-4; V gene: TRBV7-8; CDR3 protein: ASSPPGGTLTSVF
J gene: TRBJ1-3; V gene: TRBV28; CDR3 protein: ASMRGGGNTIY
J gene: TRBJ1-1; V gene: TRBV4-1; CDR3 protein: ASSQDSGPRTEAF
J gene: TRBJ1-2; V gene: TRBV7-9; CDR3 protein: ASSVTGTGYGYT
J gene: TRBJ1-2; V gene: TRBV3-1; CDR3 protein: ASSQETYGYT
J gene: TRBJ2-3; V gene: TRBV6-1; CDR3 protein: ASRDMDDRADTQY
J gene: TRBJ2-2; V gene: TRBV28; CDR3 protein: ASSSSGQGYTGELF
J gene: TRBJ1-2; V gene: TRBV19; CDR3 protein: ASSIRGGPNYGYT
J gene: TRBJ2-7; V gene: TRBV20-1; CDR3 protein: SARSWGTGAYEQY
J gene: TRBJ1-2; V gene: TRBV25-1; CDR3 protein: ASSESGSSNYGYT
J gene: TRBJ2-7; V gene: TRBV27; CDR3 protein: ASSLSWGVAYEQY
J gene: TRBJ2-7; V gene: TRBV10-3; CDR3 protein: AISEKAGGAYEQY
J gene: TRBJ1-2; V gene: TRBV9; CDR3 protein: ASSDQTGLGYT
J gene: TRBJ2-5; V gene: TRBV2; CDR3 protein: ASGVADYSQETQY
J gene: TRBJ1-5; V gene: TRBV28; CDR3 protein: ASSFRGQSNQPQH
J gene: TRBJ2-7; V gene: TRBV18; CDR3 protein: ASSPVAGGSEQY
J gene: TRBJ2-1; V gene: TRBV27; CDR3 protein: ASSRTSGRSEQF
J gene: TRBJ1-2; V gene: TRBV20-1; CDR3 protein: SARQGSVNYGYT
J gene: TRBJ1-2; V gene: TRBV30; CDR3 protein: AWSVTRYGGEGYT
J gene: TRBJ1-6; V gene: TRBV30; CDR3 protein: AWSEGQHNSPLH
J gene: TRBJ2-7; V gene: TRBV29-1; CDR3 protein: SATTETYEQY
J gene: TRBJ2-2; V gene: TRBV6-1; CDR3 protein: ASRAGTGELF
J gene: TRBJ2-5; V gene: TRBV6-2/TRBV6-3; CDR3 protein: ASSGYGGLGEVSTETQY
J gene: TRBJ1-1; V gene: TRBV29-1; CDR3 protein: SFRRQGSSEAF
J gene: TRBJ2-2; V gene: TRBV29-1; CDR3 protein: SAETWTSGTGELF
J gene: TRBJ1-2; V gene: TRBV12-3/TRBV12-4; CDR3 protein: ASSFVGGTYT
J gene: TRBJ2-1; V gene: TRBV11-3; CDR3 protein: ASSSQLSSYNEQF
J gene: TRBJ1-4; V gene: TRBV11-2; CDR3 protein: ASSWGPANEKLF
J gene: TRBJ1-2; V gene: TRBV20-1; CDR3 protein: SASSWTGHNGYT
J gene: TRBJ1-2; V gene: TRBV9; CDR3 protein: ASSVVFGERYGYT